Reported below is one TCR beta chain. Its antigen is currently unknown. The sample is drawn from a study of shared clonotypes between healthy human individuals. Study-wide results and limits: Compared with clonotypes that all four donors shared, non-shared clonotypes had lower generation probabilities. Clonotype sharing across donors was expected to vary with sequencing depth.

The V end lost 2 bases, the J end lost 3 bases, and 16 bases lay between the germline ends. This CDR3 region has 16 residues. The germline gives CDR1 SGHNT, CDR2 YYREEE (reference sequence). In the original analysis: For the immunoSEQ data, sequences were junction-only without quality scores, so filtering differed. The data were produced by immunoSEQ multiplex PCR, yet TCRdb's version contains in-frame clones alone and is incomplete. The V and J calls and the clone size are those of that table, but D and trimming were determined from the DNA. The table lists some 1,100,000 clones, about 84% of them singletons.

The sample was memory CD4+ T cells from PBMCs. The subset was: CD45RA-negative fraction. This receptor was obtained from a man between 18 and 29 years old in good health. Some clones in this sample may be carry-over from other donors' samples. This chain connects TRBV5-4 to TRBJ2-3; the D gene is possibly TRBD1 (5 bases). For the CDR3, the DNA is TGTGCCAGCAGCTTATCGTTAGCAGGGCCGACAGATACGCAGTATTTT. Protein: CASSLSLAGPTDTQYF.